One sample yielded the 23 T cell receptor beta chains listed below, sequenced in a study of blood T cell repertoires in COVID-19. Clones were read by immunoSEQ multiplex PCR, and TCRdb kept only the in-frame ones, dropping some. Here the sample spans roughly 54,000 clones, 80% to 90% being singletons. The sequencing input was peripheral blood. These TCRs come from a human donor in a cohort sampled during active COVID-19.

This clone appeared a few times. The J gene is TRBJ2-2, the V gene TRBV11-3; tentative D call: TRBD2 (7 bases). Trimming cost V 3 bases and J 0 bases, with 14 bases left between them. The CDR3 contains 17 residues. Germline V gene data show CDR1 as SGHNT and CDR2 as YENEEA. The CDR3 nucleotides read TGTGCCAGCAGCTTCCAGGCGGGGGCTGCGAACACCGGGGAGCTGTTTTTT. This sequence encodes CASSFQAGAANTGELFF.

CDR3 DNA: TGCGCCAGCAGCGCAAAACTAGCGGGGGCCCTCTACGAGCAGTACTTC. This sequence encodes CASSAKLAGALYEQYF. This chain connects TRBV4-1 to TRBJ2-7; 11 nucleotides line up with TRBD2. CDR3 length: 16 amino acids. With V trimmed by 5 bases and J by 3 bases, 9 bases remained unmatched. The V gene's germline CDR1 is MGHRA and CDR2 YSYEKL.

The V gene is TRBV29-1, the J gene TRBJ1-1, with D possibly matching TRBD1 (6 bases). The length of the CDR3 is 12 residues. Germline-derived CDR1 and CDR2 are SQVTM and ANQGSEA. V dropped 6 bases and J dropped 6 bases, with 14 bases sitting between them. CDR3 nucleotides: TGCAGCGTCCACCCAGGGGTCTCTGAAGCTTTCTTT. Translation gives CSVHPGVSEAFF.

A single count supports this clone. CDR3 region: CASSLGRNYEQYF. The CDR3 DNA follows: TGTGCCAGCAGCCTTGGGAGAAACTACGAGCAGTACTTC. The chain couples TRBV12-3 or TRBV12-4 to TRBJ2-7; D is possibly TRBD2 (5 bases). CDR3 size: 13 residues. Trimming pared 6 bases from V and 3 bases from J, leaving 12 bases between.

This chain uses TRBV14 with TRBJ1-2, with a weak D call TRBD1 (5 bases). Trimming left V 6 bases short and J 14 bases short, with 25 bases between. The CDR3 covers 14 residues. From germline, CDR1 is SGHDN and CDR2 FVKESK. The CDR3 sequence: CASSQDRGTPFLTF. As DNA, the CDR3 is TGTGCCAGCAGTCAGGACCGGGGGACCCCTTTCTTGACCTTC.

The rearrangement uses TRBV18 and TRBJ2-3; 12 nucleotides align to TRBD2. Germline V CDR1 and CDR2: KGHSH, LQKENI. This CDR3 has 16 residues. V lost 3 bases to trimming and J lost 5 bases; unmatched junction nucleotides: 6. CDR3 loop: CASSPPTSGRIDTQYF. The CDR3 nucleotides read TGTGCCAGCTCACCCCCTACTAGCGGGAGGATAGATACGCAGTATTTT.

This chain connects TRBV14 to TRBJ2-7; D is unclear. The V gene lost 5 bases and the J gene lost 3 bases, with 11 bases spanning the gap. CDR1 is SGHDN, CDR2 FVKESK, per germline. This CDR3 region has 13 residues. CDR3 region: CASSYSPSYEQYF. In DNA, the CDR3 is TGTGCCAGCAGCTACTCCCCAAGCTACGAGCAGTACTTC.

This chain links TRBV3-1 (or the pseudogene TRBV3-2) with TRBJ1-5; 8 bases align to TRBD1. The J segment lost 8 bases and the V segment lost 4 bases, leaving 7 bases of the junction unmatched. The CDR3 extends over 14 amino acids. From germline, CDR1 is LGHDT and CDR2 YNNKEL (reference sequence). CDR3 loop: CASSPNRGGEPQHF. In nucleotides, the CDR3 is TGTGCCAGCAGCCCCAACAGGGGGGGTGAGCCCCAGCATTTT.

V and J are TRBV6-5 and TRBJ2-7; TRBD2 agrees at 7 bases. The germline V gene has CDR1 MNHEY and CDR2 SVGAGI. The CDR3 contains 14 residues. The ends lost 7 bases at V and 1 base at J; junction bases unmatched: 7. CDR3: CASKREPLSYEQYF. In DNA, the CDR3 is TGTGCCAGCAAGCGGGAACCCTTATCCTACGAGCAGTACTTC.

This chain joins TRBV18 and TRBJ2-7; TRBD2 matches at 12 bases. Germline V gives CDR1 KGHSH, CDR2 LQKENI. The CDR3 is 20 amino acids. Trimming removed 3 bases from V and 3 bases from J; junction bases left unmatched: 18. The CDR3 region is CASSPTPGVSSGRASYEQYF. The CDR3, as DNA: TGTGCCAGCTCACCTACACCAGGGGTATCTAGCGGGAGGGCTAGCTACGAGCAGTACTTC.

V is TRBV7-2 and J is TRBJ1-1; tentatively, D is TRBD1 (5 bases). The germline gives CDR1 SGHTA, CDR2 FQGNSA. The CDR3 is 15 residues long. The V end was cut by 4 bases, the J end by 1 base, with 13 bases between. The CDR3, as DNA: TGTGCCAGCAGCTCCCGCGGGGCATGGAACACTGAAGCTTTCTTT. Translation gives CASSSRGAWNTEAFF.

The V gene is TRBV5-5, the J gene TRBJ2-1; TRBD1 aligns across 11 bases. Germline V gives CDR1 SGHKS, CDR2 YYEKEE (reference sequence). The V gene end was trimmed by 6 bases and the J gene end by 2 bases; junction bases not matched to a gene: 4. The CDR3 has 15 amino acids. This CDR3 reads CASTRTGGTYNEQFF. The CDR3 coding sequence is TGTGCCAGCACCAGGACAGGGGGCACCTACAATGAGCAGTTCTTC.

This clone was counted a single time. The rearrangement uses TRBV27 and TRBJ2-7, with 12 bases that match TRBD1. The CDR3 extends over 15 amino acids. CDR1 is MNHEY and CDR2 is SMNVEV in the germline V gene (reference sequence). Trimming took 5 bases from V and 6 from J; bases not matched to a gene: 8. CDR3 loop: CASSVTGTGGSEQYF. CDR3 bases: TGTGCCAGCAGTGTCACCGGGACAGGGGGCAGCGAGCAGTACTTC.

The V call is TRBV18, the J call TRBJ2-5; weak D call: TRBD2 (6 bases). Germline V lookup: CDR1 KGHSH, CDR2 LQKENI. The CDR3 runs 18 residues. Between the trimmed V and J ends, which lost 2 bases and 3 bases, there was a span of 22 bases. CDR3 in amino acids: CASSPMPLSGVVEETQYF. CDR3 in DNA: TGTGCCAGCTCACCAATGCCTCTATCGGGGGTCGTTGAAGAGACCCAGTACTTC.

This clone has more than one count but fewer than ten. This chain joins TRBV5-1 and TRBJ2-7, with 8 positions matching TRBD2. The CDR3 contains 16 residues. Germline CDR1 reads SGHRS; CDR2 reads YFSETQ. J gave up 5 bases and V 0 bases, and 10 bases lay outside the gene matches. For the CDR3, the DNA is TGCGCCAGCAGCTTGGTAGGGCGGGGGGTCAGGCACGAGCAGTACTTC. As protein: CASSLVGRGVRHEQYF.

Written as DNA, the CDR3 is TGTGCCAGCAGCTTCACTAGCGGGGGTTACGAGCAGTACTTC. Translated: CASSFTSGGYEQYF. This sequence joins TRBV11-2 and TRBJ2-7, with TRBD2 matching over 11 bases. Germline values: CDR1 SGHAT, CDR2 FQNNGV. V lost 3 bases and J lost 4; bases outside the gene matches: 2. This CDR3 is 14 amino acids long.

The CDR3 sequence: CASSLMQGYFSNQPQHF. The DNA for the CDR3 is TGTGCCAGCAGCTTAATGCAGGGTTACTTTAGCAATCAGCCCCAGCATTTT. The V gene is TRBV7-3, the J gene TRBJ1-5, with D possibly matching TRBD1 (5 bases). The CDR3 extends over 17 amino acids. Germline CDR1 is SGHTA and CDR2 is FQGTGA. V shed 1 base and J shed 0 bases, with 13 bases lying between them.

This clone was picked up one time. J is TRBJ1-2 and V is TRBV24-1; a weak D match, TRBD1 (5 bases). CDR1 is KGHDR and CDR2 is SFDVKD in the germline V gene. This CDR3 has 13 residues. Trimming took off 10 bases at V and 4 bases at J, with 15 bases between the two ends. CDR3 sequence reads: CATPIRRAYGYTF. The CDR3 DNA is TGTGCCACGCCAATTCGCAGGGCCTATGGCTACACCTTC.

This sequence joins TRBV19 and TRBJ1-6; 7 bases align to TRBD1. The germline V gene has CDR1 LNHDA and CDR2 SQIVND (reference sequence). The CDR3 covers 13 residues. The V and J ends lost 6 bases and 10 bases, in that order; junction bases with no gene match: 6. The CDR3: CASRADRASPLHF. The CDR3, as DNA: TGTGCCAGTAGAGCAGACAGGGCGTCACCCCTCCACTTT.

This CDR3 is CASSEALSSNQPQHF. Written as DNA, the CDR3 is TGTGCCAGCAGTGAAGCCCTCAGTAGCAATCAGCCCCAGCATTTT. The V gene is TRBV2, the J gene TRBJ1-5; D is unclear. Germline V lookup: CDR1 SNHLY, CDR2 FYNNEI. V lost 0 bases and J lost 0, with 6 bases in between. The CDR3 is made up of 15 amino acids. The complete variable domain, with remaining parts taken from reference TRBV2 and TRBJ1-5, reads EPEVTQTPSHQVTQMGQEVILRCVPISNHLYFYWYRQILGQKVEFLVSFYNNEISEKSEIFDDQFSVERPDGSNFTLKIRSTKLEDSAMYFCASSEALSSNQPQHFGDGTRLSIL.

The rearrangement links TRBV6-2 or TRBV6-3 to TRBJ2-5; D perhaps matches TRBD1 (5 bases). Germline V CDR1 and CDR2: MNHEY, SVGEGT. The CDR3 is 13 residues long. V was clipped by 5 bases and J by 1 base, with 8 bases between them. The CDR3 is CASSDSAQETQYF. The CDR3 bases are TGTGCCAGCAGTGACAGCGCCCAAGAGACCCAGTACTTC.

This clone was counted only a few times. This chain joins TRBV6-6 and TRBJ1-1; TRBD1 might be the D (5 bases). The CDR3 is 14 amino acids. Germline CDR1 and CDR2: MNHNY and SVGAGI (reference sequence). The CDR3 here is CSSARAILNTEAFF. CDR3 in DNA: TGTTCATCGGCCAGGGCAATATTGAACACTGAAGCTTTCTTT.

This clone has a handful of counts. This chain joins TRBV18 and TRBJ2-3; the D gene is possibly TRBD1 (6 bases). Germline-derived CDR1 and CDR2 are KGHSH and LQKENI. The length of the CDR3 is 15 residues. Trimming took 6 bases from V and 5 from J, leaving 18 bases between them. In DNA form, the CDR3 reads TGTGCCAGCTCCGACCGAGACAGGAACAAAGATACGCAGTATTTT. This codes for CASSDRDRNKDTQYF.